These 19 T cell receptor beta chains originate from one sample sequenced in a study of blood T cells in healthy people across ages (dated by TCRdb to about 2015). The method behind the library was 5' RACE. Data came from an Illumina HiSeq 2500. A second roughly 6 to 11 cycle PCR used a sample-barcoded 5' primer and a J-beta primer mix. Clones were called with MiXCR by TCRdb after fastp trimmed the public reads at Q25, and only in-frame beta chains were retained. Duplicate CDR3 protein sequences are folded into a single record with the most common DNA and genes. Counted in this sample were about 1,400,000 distinct CDR3 sequences; 59% of them appeared once. Together, the top ten hold over 6.5% of the sample. Input material: blood. The receptors originated from a man aged 18 to 30 in good health.

The J gene is TRBJ2-1, the V gene TRBV25-1; the D gene is possibly TRBD1 (6 bases). Germline CDR1 and CDR2: MGHDK and SYGVNS. V was pared by 8 bases and J by 5 bases, with 13 bases between. This CDR3 comprises 13 residues. The CDR3: CASGNRVDNEQFF. The CDR3 nucleotides are TGTGCCAGCGGAAACAGGGTTGACAATGAGCAGTTCTTC.

V gene TRBV6-1 combines with J gene TRBJ1-3, with D unclear. Germline V gene sequence: CDR1 MNHNS, CDR2 SASEGT. V was cut by 4 bases and J by 7 bases, with 17 bases left in between. The CDR3 contains 15 residues. CDR3 protein: CASSAGTIAPNTIYF. CDR3 in DNA: TGTGCCAGCAGTGCCGGAACTATCGCCCCTAACACCATATATTTT.

The V call is TRBV4-1, the J call TRBJ2-5; the D gene is possibly TRBD2 (5 bases). This CDR3 has 15 amino acids. The V gene's germline CDR1 is MGHRA and CDR2 YSYEKL. V shed 4 bases and J shed 0 bases, with 12 bases lying between them. The CDR3 protein is CASSLMPSHQETQYF. The CDR3 DNA sequence: TGCGCCAGCAGCCTCATGCCTAGCCACCAAGAGACCCAGTACTTC.

V is TRBV5-1 and J is TRBJ2-7; weak D call: TRBD1 (6 bases). This CDR3 region has 15 residues. Germline values: CDR1 SGHRS, CDR2 YFSETQ. Trimming shortened V by 3 bases and J by 3 bases, and 16 bases separated the two germline ends. The CDR3 sequence is CASSSGDRLIYEQYF. The CDR3 coding sequence is TGCGCCAGCAGCTCAGGAGACAGGTTAATCTACGAGCAGTACTTC.

The chain combines TRBV4-2 with TRBJ2-1; TRBD2 matches 7 bases. The J segment lost 7 bases and the V segment lost 1 base, leaving 4 bases of the junction unmatched. Germline CDR1 and CDR2: LGHNA and YNFKEQ. The CDR3 sequence is 14 residues long. The CDR3, as DNA: TGTGCCAGCAGCCAAGGCTACGGGGGGAATGAGCAGTTCTTC. Its translation is CASSQGYGGNEQFF.

CDR3 DNA: TGTGCCAGCAGCCAAGTAGCAAAACGGGATGGGGACGAGCAGTACTTC. Its translation is CASSQVAKRDGDEQYF. The rearrangement links TRBV4-2 to TRBJ2-7; D is perhaps TRBD2 (5 bases). The V and J ends lost 1 base and 5 bases respectively, with 18 bases between them. The CDR3 has 16 residues. The germline V gene has CDR1 LGHNA and CDR2 YNFKEQ.

The chain is built from TRBV6-5 and TRBJ2-5; TRBD1 agrees at 9 bases. This CDR3 region has 14 residues. Germline assignment: CDR1 MNHEY and CDR2 SVGAGI. The V segment lost 5 bases and the J segment 11 bases; nucleotides outside the gene matches: 12. This CDR3 is CASSHRRDRVVQYF. CDR3 in DNA: TGTGCCAGCAGTCACCGAAGGGACAGGGTAGTGCAGTACTTC.

V usage is TRBV7-9 and J usage is TRBJ2-5; no clear D gene. The closer fit of TRBJ2-7 to the DNA end suggests the J call may be wrong. Germline lookup yields CDR1 SEHNR and CDR2 FQNEAQ (reference sequence). CDR3 length equals 15 residues. CDR3 DNA: TGTGCCAGCAGTCCGGACGGGCGGCCGACCTACGAGCAGTACTTC. Translating gives CASSPDGRPTYEQYF.

Here the CDR3 reads CATGVTPGANVLTF. The CDR3 DNA reads as TGTGCCACCGGAGTAACCCCTGGGGCCAACGTCCTGACTTTC. The rearrangement uses TRBV6-1 and TRBJ2-6; no clear D gene. This CDR3 contains 14 residues. Germline lookup yields CDR1 MNHNS and CDR2 SASEGT. V dropped 10 bases and J dropped 2 bases, with 12 bases sitting between them.

Written as DNA, the CDR3 is TGTGCCAGCAGTTTTAGCCTAGCGAGCACAGATACGCAGTATTTT. This translates into CASSFSLASTDTQYF. V is TRBV12-3 or TRBV12-4 and J is TRBJ2-3; possibly TRBD2 for D (6 bases). V lost 3 bases and J 0 bases, leaving 10 bases between the germline ends. This CDR3 region has 15 residues.

The chain employs TRBV12-3 or TRBV12-4 and TRBJ1-5, with 8 bases identical to TRBD1. Germline trimming cut 7 bases from V and 4 bases from J; bases unmatched to any gene: 9. The CDR3 has 15 residues. CDR3 amino acids: CASTRNRQGNQPQHF. CDR3 coding DNA: TGTGCCAGCACCCGCAATCGACAGGGGAATCAGCCCCAGCATTTT.

This clonotype was detected only a few times. The chain combines TRBV5-1 with TRBJ1-1; TRBD1 might be the D (5 bases). Trimming stripped 2 bases from V and 1 base from J, with 18 bases between. This CDR3 has 17 residues. Germline loops: CDR1 SGHRS, CDR2 YFSETQ. The CDR3 DNA is TGCGCCAGCAGCTTCTCAGTGGACACCCTGGGGAACACTGAAGCTTTCTTT. Its protein is CASSFSVDTLGNTEAFF.

The rearrangement joins TRBV29-1 to TRBJ1-1; TRBD1 aligns across 10 bases. The CDR3 runs to 13 residues. V dropped 6 bases and J dropped 3; count of bases not matched to a gene: 4. The germline gives CDR1 SQVTM, CDR2 ANQGSEA. CDR3 amino acids: CSVRQGADTEAFF. The CDR3 DNA follows: TGCAGCGTCAGACAGGGGGCGGACACTGAAGCTTTCTTT.

The chain combines TRBV29-1 with TRBJ2-4; D is uncertain. TRBJ2-7 explains the end of the DNA better; the J call may be wrong. Per germline, CDR1 SQVTM and CDR2 ANQGSEA. The CDR3 length is 13 residues. The CDR3 DNA is TGCAGCGTTCTGATTGGACGCTACTACGAGCAGTACTTC. Residues: CSVLIGRYYEQYF.

This clonotype was seen only once. The CDR3 spells CASSQETGNPYGYTF. The CDR3 DNA reads TGTGCCAGCAGCCAGGAGACAGGGAACCCCTATGGCTACACCTTC. The chain is built from TRBV4-2 and TRBJ1-2, with 7 bases fitting TRBD1. The ends lost 3 bases at V and 4 bases at J; junction bases unmatched: 8. There are 15 residues in the CDR3. Germline CDR1 reads LGHNA; CDR2 reads YNFKEQ.

The chain links TRBV20-1 to TRBJ2-1; perhaps TRBD1 as D (5 bases). Germline V gives CDR1 DFQATT, CDR2 SNEGSKA (reference sequence). This CDR3 is built from 15 residues. Trimming removed 1 base from V and 6 bases from J, with 16 bases in between. The CDR3 nucleotides are TGCAGTGCTAGAGGGTATGAAGGACAACTCAATGAGCAGTTCTTC. It is translated as CSARGYEGQLNEQFF.

This clonotype was found many times. This chain joins TRBV6-1 and TRBJ1-2, with a weak D call TRBD1 (5 bases). Germline V gene data show CDR1 as MNHNS and CDR2 as SASEGT. Trimming took off 5 bases at V and 1 base at J, with 11 bases between the two ends. CDR3 length: 14 amino acids. CDR3 loop: CASSNRGFNYGYTF. CDR3 DNA sequence: TGTGCCAGCAGTAATCGGGGGTTTAACTATGGCTACACCTTC.

The CDR3 DNA sequence: TGTGCCAGCACTCGATGGATGAACACTGAAGCTTTCTTT. The encoded protein is CASTRWMNTEAFF. The chain joins TRBV2 to TRBJ1-1; D unresolved. Germline V lookup: CDR1 SNHLY, CDR2 FYNNEI. The V end lost 7 bases, the J end lost 0 bases, and 9 bases lay between the germline ends. This CDR3 has 13 residues.

The J gene is TRBJ2-3, the V gene TRBV2; 8 bases fit TRBD1. Losses at the gene ends were 7 bases for V and 1 base for J; bases not matched to a gene: 4. The germline V gene has CDR1 SNHLY and CDR2 FYNNEI. This CDR3 is 14 amino acids long. The CDR3 loop reads CASTMDRGTDTQYF. CDR3 bases: TGTGCCAGCACCATGGACAGGGGCACAGATACGCAGTATTTT.